Listed here are 2 T cell receptor beta chains from one sample, sequenced in a study of T-cell memory formation after mild COVID-19. Each CDR3 protein gets one entry after TCRdb re-called the 5' RACE reads with MiXCR. The repertoire has a few hundred thousand distinct CDR3 sequences, roughly 22% of them found once; the top ten carry around 7.7%. Sequencing used PBMCs or a T cell subset sorted from them (not recorded which). These receptors were collected from an adult woman who had mild COVID-19 (a few samples of this study predate the infection). Cell type and time point are not known.

This sequence joins TRBV20-1 and TRBJ1-2; TRBD1 matches 7 bases. This CDR3 is 16 amino acids long. Germline V lookup: CDR1 DFQATT, CDR2 SNEGSKA (reference sequence). V trimming: 6 bases; J trimming: 4 bases; junction bases outside the gene matches: 17. The CDR3, as DNA: TGCAGTGCACCGCCGGGGGGCCAGACAGGGTCCTATGGCTACACCTTC. Its translation: CSAPPGGQTGSYGYTF.

A note on this clonotype: One end of the junction is discordant with germline, which a read error may explain. The V gene is TRBV5-6, the J gene TRBJ2-4; D is ambiguous. Germline CDR1 reads SGHDT; CDR2 reads YYEEEE. The CDR3 spans 14 residues. In nucleotides, the CDR3 is TGTGACAGCAGCTTGAGATCAACCAAAAACATTCAGTACTTC. It codes for CDSSLRSTKNIQYF.